The next 17 T cell receptor beta chains were all read from a single sample in a study of shared clonotypes between healthy human individuals. In the naive CD8 group, cells lacked CD45RO and were positively selected for CCR7, so terminally differentiated effector memory CD45RA+ cells were left out. Measured with immunoSEQ multiplex PCR; TCRdb has only the in-frame clones, and not every one. This table has around 640,000 clones, approximately 96% appearing once. Material for sequencing was naive CD8+ T cells sorted from blood. Every receptor here comes from a woman aged 25 to 39 in good health.

The rearrangement joins TRBV28 to TRBJ1-1, with D tentatively TRBD1 (5 bases). This CDR3 is 15 amino acids long. The V gene lost 3 bases and the J gene lost 0 bases, with 11 bases spanning the gap. Germline V gives CDR1 MDHEN, CDR2 SYDVKM. Here the CDR3 DNA reads TGTGCCAGCAGTTTCTCCCAGGGTTTGAACACTGAAGCTTTCTTT. It yields the protein CASSFSQGLNTEAFF.

The chain has TRBV5-1 and TRBJ2-1; 8 nucleotides agree with TRBD2. CDR1 and CDR2 (germline): SGHRS, YFSETQ. The ends lost 3 bases at V and 0 bases at J; junction bases unmatched: 11. This CDR3 is built from 18 residues. DNA of the CDR3: TGCGCCAGCAGCTCTGGACTAAGCGGGAGACCCTCCTACAATGAGCAGTTCTTC. Residues: CASSSGLSGRPSYNEQFF.

This rearrangement joins TRBV7-8 to TRBJ2-1, with 11 positions matching TRBD2. The CDR3 has 14 residues. V dropped 5 bases and J dropped 8; count of bases not matched to a gene: 5. Germline-derived CDR1 and CDR2 are SGHVS and FQNEAQ. The CDR3 DNA is TGTGCCAGCAGCCAAACTAGCGGGAGCTATGAGCAGTTCTTC. It is translated as CASSQTSGSYEQFF.

This chain uses TRBV4-1 with TRBJ1-5; D call uncertain. The germline V gene has CDR1 MGHRA and CDR2 YSYEKL. V was shortened by 1 base and J by 0 bases, with 7 bases between the two germline ends. The CDR3 sequence is 15 residues long. The CDR3, as DNA: TGCGCCAGCAGCCAAGCAGGCAATAGCAATCAGCCCCAGCATTTT. Translating gives CASSQAGNSNQPQHF.

The CDR3 bases are TGTGCCAGCAGTTTAGGGACAGGGGGCCGCGAGCAGTACTTC. Translated, it gives CASSLGTGGREQYF. This chain connects TRBV27 to TRBJ2-7, with 12 bases identical to TRBD1. The germline V gene has CDR1 MNHEY and CDR2 SMNVEV (reference sequence). The J segment lost 6 bases and the V segment lost 2 bases, leaving 2 bases of the junction unmatched. There are 14 residues in the CDR3.

V and J are TRBV13 and TRBJ1-2; D uncertain. V was shortened by 3 bases and J by 0 bases, with 5 bases between the two germline ends. This CDR3 has 13 amino acids. The germline V gene encodes CDR1 PRHDT and CDR2 FYEKMQ (reference sequence). CDR3 in amino acids: CASSLAANYGYTF. The CDR3 bases are TGTGCCAGCAGCTTGGCCGCTAACTATGGCTACACCTTC.

The chain has TRBV5-1 and TRBJ1-4; the D gene is possibly TRBD1 (6 bases). Trimming cost V 0 bases and J 0 bases, with 6 bases left between them. This CDR3 has 15 amino acids. The germline V gene has CDR1 SGHRS and CDR2 YFSETQ. In nucleotides, the CDR3 is TGCGCCAGCAGCTTGGGACAGGCAACTAATGAAAAACTGTTTTTT. Translated, it gives CASSLGQATNEKLFF.

In its sample, this clone was seen once. V usage is TRBV30 and J usage is TRBJ2-3; 13 nucleotides agree with TRBD2. The CDR3 loop spans 14 amino acids. Germline V lookup: CDR1 GTSNPN, CDR2 SVGIG (reference sequence). V lost 8 bases to trimming and J lost 3 bases; unmatched junction nucleotides: 5. The CDR3 reads CAGTSGERTDTQYF. For the CDR3, the DNA is TGTGCCGGGACTAGCGGGGAGCGGACAGATACGCAGTATTTT.

V usage is TRBV6-5 and J usage is TRBJ2-3; no clear D. This CDR3 is built from 13 residues. The V gene lost 5 bases and the J gene lost 6 bases, with 12 bases spanning the gap. The germline CDR1 and CDR2 sequences are MNHEY and SVGAGI. The CDR3 DNA reads TGTGCCAGCAGTCTTTCATCCCCGGATACGCAGTATTTT. Translating gives CASSLSSPDTQYF.

The V and J genes are TRBV13 and TRBJ2-1; D gene unclear. Trimming took 3 bases from V and 2 from J, leaving 17 bases between them. The CDR3 covers 17 residues. Germline lookup yields CDR1 PRHDT and CDR2 FYEKMQ (reference sequence). CDR3 in amino acids: CASSFHGMDQTYNEQFF. CDR3 coding DNA: TGTGCCAGCAGCTTTCATGGTATGGATCAAACCTACAATGAGCAGTTCTTC.

The chain combines TRBV28 with TRBJ2-7; tentatively, D is TRBD1 (6 bases). The germline V gene encodes CDR1 MDHEN and CDR2 SYDVKM. The CDR3 is 12 amino acids. V lost 6 bases to trimming and J lost 3 bases, with 9 bases between them. The CDR3 region has the DNA TGTGCCAGCAGCCCACAGGGCTACGAGCAGTACTTC. Amino acids: CASSPQGYEQYF.

The chain links TRBV27 to TRBJ2-5; 8 nucleotides line up with TRBD2. CDR1 and CDR2 from the germline V gene are MNHEY and SMNVEV (reference sequence). After removal of 2 bases from V and 3 bases from J, the junction contained 11 bases not matched to a gene. This CDR3 spans 17 amino acids. This CDR3 is CASSLRVTGGLKETQYF. CDR3 DNA sequence: TGTGCCAGCAGTTTACGAGTAACGGGAGGGCTGAAAGAGACCCAGTACTTC.

This chain links TRBV11-3 with TRBJ2-2; perhaps TRBD2 as D (5 bases). Germline CDR1 and CDR2: SGHNT and YENEEA. Trimming cost V 5 bases and J 4 bases, with 20 bases left between them. The CDR3 consists of 17 residues. The CDR3 protein is CASSPDSWDSSTGELFF. Written as DNA, the CDR3 is TGTGCCAGCAGCCCGGACTCTTGGGATTCGAGCACCGGGGAGCTGTTTTTT.

V is TRBV11-2 and J is TRBJ1-6; maybe TRBD1 (5 bases). Germline CDR1 is SGHAT and CDR2 is FQNNGV. Trimming stripped 1 base from V and 3 bases from J, with 10 bases between. The CDR3 consists of 16 residues. The CDR3 reads CASSLVGTLYNSPLHF. The CDR3, as DNA: TGTGCCAGCAGCTTAGTCGGGACTCTCTATAATTCACCCCTCCACTTT.

The chain employs TRBV27 and TRBJ2-5; the match to TRBD2 covers 15 bases. The CDR3 loop spans 15 amino acids. CDR1 MNHEY and CDR2 SMNVEV come from the germline V gene (reference sequence). The trim removed 7 bases at V and 5 bases at J, leaving 5 bases unmatched. CDR3 nucleotides: TGTGCCAGCAAAATGGGGACTAGCGGGAGGGAGACCCAGTACTTC. This gives the protein CASKMGTSGRETQYF.

This clone is a singleton in its sample. This chain links TRBV5-1 with TRBJ2-6; D is undetermined. V lost 2 bases and J lost 0, with 12 bases in between. Germline CDR1 SGHRS, CDR2 YFSETQ. The CDR3 extends over 17 amino acids. CDR3 sequence (DNA): TGCGCCAGCAGCTTATGGTCTTCTACCTCTGGGGCCAACGTCCTGACTTTC. Translated: CASSLWSSTSGANVLTF.

The chain uses TRBV7-9 and TRBJ1-1; 8 nucleotides line up with TRBD1. The CDR3 has 14 residues. With 8 bases clipped from V and 7 bases from J, the junction kept 12 bases outside the gene matches. CDR1 and CDR2 (germline): SEHNR, FQNEAQ (reference sequence). The CDR3 is CASGPDRASGEAFF. The CDR3 region has the DNA TGTGCCAGCGGACCGGACAGGGCAAGCGGTGAAGCTTTCTTT.